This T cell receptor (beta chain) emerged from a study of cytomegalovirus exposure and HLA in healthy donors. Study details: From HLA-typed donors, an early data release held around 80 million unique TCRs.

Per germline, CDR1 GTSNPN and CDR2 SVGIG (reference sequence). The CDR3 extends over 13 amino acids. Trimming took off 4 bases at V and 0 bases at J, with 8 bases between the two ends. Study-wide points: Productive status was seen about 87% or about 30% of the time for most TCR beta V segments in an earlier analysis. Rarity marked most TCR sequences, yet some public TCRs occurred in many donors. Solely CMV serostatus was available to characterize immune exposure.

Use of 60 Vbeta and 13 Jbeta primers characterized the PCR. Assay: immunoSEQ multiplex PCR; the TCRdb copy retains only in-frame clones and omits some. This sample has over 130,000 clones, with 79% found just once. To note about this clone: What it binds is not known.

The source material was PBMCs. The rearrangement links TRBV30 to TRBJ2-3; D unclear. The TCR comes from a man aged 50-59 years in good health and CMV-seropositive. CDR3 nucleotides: TGTGCCTGGACAGCGACTAGCACAGATACGCAGTATTTT. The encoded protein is CAWTATSTDTQYF.